This is a list of T cell receptor beta chains from one sample in a study of Graves' ophthalmopathy and Graves' hyperthyroidism. TCRdb recomputed calls from the multiplex PCR reads with MiXCR, one row per CDR3 protein. This sample carries more than 300,000 distinct CDR3 sequences, approximately 15% of them seen once, and the ten largest clones take roughly 7%. Sequencing used peripheral blood. The receptor source for this set is a woman aged 18 to 35 with stable Graves' hyperthyroidism. The CDR3 runs from the conserved cysteine through the conserved F or W. The order of the fields is clone size, V gene, D gene, J gene, CDR3 DNA, CDR3 protein. D genes are given only for firm matches. Where a row states a size, it is once, few, many or the class of an expanded clone; other rows omit it.

size: few; V: TRBV29-1; D: .; J: TRBJ1-1; DNA: TGCAGCGTTGAAGATTTCCAGGGCGCTGAAGCTTTCTTT; CDR3: CSVEDFQGAEAFF
size: .; V: TRBV5-1; D: TRBD1; J: TRBJ1-1; DNA: TGCGCCAGCAGCCCGGACAGGGCCTTATCGAACACTGAAGCTTTCTTT; CDR3: CASSPDRALSNTEAFF
size: many; V: TRBV7-2; D: TRBD2; J: TRBJ2-5; DNA: TGTGCCAGCCAGCGGGGGACCCAAGAGACCCAGTACTTC; CDR3: CASQRGTQETQYF
size: many; V: TRBV4-2; D: .; J: TRBJ2-5; DNA: TGTGCCAGCAGTATATGGGTAGGGGAGACCCAGTACTTC; CDR3: CASSIWVGETQYF
size: .; V: TRBV6-2/TRBV6-3; D: TRBD1; J: TRBJ2-7; DNA: TGTGCCAGCAGTCCGCCCCGGGACAGGGGCGGTGGCGGCTACGAGCAGTACTTC; CDR3: CASSPPRDRGGGGYEQYF
size: many; V: TRBV19; D: .; J: TRBJ2-7; DNA: TGTGCCAGTAGTAGTACAGGTAGTATCTACGAGCAGTACTTC; CDR3: CASSSTGSIYEQYF
size: many; V: TRBV10-2; D: .; J: TRBJ1-3; DNA: TGCGCCAGCCTCGACACGGTGGGGGACACCATATATTTT; CDR3: CASLDTVGDTIYF
size: many; V: TRBV2; D: .; J: TRBJ1-2; DNA: TGTGCCACCAACTTGGGAGTCGCGACCGTGGGTGGCTACACCTTC; CDR3: CATNLGVATVGGYTF
size: many; V: TRBV11-2; D: TRBD2; J: TRBJ2-5; DNA: TGTGCCAGCAGCTCTCCCCGGTCCAGCGGGGGTACTCCGCGGCAAGAGACCCAGTACTTC; CDR3: CASSSPRSSGGTPRQETQYF
size: many; V: TRBV19; D: .; J: TRBJ1-2; DNA: TGTGCCAGTAGTATTCCAGGGCCGACTAACTATGGCTACACCTTC; CDR3: CASSIPGPTNYGYTF
size: many; V: TRBV6-1; D: TRBD1; J: TRBJ1-1; DNA: TGTGCCAGCAGGCTGACAGGGGAGGGTACTGAAGCTTTCTTT; CDR3: CASRLTGEGTEAFF
size: .; V: TRBV6-1; D: .; J: TRBJ1-3; DNA: TGTGCCAGCAGTGAAGCGCTTCGCCTAGGCTCTGGAAACACCATATATTTT; CDR3: CASSEALRLGSGNTIYF
size: many; V: TRBV12-3/TRBV12-4; D: TRBD2; J: TRBJ2-5; DNA: TGTGCCAGCAAGTTGGGGGGGATCCCCGGGGAGACCCAGTACTTC; CDR3: CASKLGGIPGETQYF
size: many; V: TRBV29-1; D: .; J: TRBJ2-7; DNA: TGCAGCGTTCGCGACAGCCCTAGGGACGAGCAGTACTTC; CDR3: CSVRDSPRDEQYF
size: many; V: TRBV4-2; D: .; J: TRBJ1-5; DNA: TGTGCCAGCAGCCAAGACTCCGGCAATCAGCCCCAGCATTTT; CDR3: CASSQDSGNQPQHF
size: many; V: TRBV12-3/TRBV12-4; D: TRBD1; J: TRBJ1-2; DNA: TGTGCCAGCAGCTTGGACAGGGGGAGAGGCTACACCTTC; CDR3: CASSLDRGRGYTF
size: many; V: TRBV2; D: TRBD1; J: TRBJ1-2; DNA: TGTGCCAGCTCCGCGGGACAGGGTACCTATGGCTACACCTTC; CDR3: CASSAGQGTYGYTF
size: few; V: TRBV5-1; D: .; J: TRBJ1-1; DNA: TGCGCCAGCAGCTTGTGGGGGGCGGTACACCCCACTGAAGCTTTCTTT; CDR3: CASSLWGAVHPTEAFF
size: many; V: TRBV12-3/TRBV12-4; D: .; J: TRBJ2-2; DNA: TGTGCCAGCAGGTCGAGGGCAGGGTCGGTCACCGGGGAGCTGTTTTTT; CDR3: CASRSRAGSVTGELFF
size: .; V: TRBV30; D: .; J: TRBJ1-1; DNA: TGTGCCTGGAGAGTAGGGGTGAACACTGAAGCTTTCTTT; CDR3: CAWRVGVNTEAFF
size: few; V: TRBV5-4; D: .; J: TRBJ2-7; DNA: TGTGCCAGCAGCTTGGGGGGAGGCGGAACCTACGAGCAGTACTTC; CDR3: CASSLGGGGTYEQYF
size: .; V: TRBV20-1; D: .; J: TRBJ1-5; DNA: TGCAGTGCTAGAGAGGGGCTCGTAAATCAGCCCCAGCATTTT; CDR3: CSAREGLVNQPQHF
size: many; V: TRBV19; D: .; J: TRBJ1-1; DNA: TGTGCCAGTAGTACCCTCGGGGCCATGAACACTGAAGCTTTCTTT; CDR3: CASSTLGAMNTEAFF
size: many; V: TRBV12-3/TRBV12-4; D: TRBD1; J: TRBJ1-2; DNA: TGTGCCAGCAGCCTGACAGGGACCTATGGCTACACCTTC; CDR3: CASSLTGTYGYTF
size: many; V: TRBV12-3/TRBV12-4; D: .; J: TRBJ2-5; DNA: TGTGCCAGCAGACGAATCGGAGGACGGTACCAAGAGACCCAGTACTTC; CDR3: CASRRIGGRYQETQYF
size: few; V: TRBV18; D: TRBD2; J: TRBJ2-7; DNA: TGTGCCAGCTCACCCCGGGGACTAGCCAACGAGCAGTACTTC; CDR3: CASSPRGLANEQYF
size: many; V: TRBV4-1; D: .; J: TRBJ1-2; DNA: TGCGCCAGCAGCCTACAGGGAGATGGGTATGGCTACACCTTC; CDR3: CASSLQGDGYGYTF
size: many; V: TRBV5-5; D: .; J: TRBJ1-2; DNA: TGTGCCAGCAGCTTGGCCATCGGTCCGGGCTACACCTTC; CDR3: CASSLAIGPGYTF
size: many; V: TRBV27; D: .; J: TRBJ1-1; DNA: TGTGCCAGCAGTTGGGTTGGTGGCACTGAAGCTTTCTTT; CDR3: CASSWVGGTEAFF
size: many; V: TRBV7-2; D: TRBD2; J: TRBJ2-5; DNA: TGTGCCAGCAGCTCGAAGCGGGGGTGGAAGGAAGAGACCCAGTACTTC; CDR3: CASSSKRGWKEETQYF
size: many; V: TRBV20-1; D: TRBD1; J: TRBJ1-2; DNA: TGCAGTGCTAGAGATGGGACAGGGGGCTATGGCTACACCTTC; CDR3: CSARDGTGGYGYTF
size: .; V: TRBV6-1; D: .; J: TRBJ2-5; DNA: TGTGCCAGCAGGCCCTCTGGGGGGCCGCAAGAGACCCAGTACTTC; CDR3: CASRPSGGPQETQYF
size: many; V: TRBV6-2/TRBV6-3; D: .; J: TRBJ2-2; DNA: TGTGCCAGCACCAGAAATAGGGGAAACACCGGGGAGCTGTTTTTT; CDR3: CASTRNRGNTGELFF
size: .; V: TRBV5-5; D: .; J: TRBJ1-5; DNA: TGTGCCAGCAGCTTTGAGCCGGGCAATCAGCCCCAGCATTTT; CDR3: CASSFEPGNQPQHF
size: many; V: TRBV28; D: TRBD1; J: TRBJ2-7; DNA: TGTGCCAGCAGAATCAGGACAGGGTGGCTCTACGAGCAGTACTTC; CDR3: CASRIRTGWLYEQYF
size: many; V: TRBV11-3; D: TRBD1; J: TRBJ2-5; DNA: TGTGCCAGCAGCCCGGCACAGGGGGGCACGGAGACCCAGTACTTC; CDR3: CASSPAQGGTETQYF
size: many; V: TRBV18; D: .; J: TRBJ1-1; DNA: TGTGCCAGCTCACCTGTGCCGGGAACGAACACTGAAGCTTTCTTT; CDR3: CASSPVPGTNTEAFF
size: many; V: TRBV7-8; D: TRBD1; J: TRBJ2-7; DNA: TGTGCCAGCAGCTTAGGCCACACGACAGGGAGCTCCTACGAGCAGTACTTC; CDR3: CASSLGHTTGSSYEQYF
size: many; V: TRBV6-4; D: TRBD2; J: TRBJ2-3; DNA: TGTGCCAGCAGGGCTAGCGGGGGCCGCACAGATACGCAGTATTTT; CDR3: CASRASGGRTDTQYF
size: many; V: TRBV10-1; D: .; J: TRBJ1-1; DNA: TGCGCCAGCAGTGCGGCGGGCCCTGCCGCTGAAGCTTTCTTT; CDR3: CASSAAGPAAEAFF
size: many; V: TRBV7-9; D: .; J: TRBJ2-5; DNA: TGTGCCAGCAGCTTAGGTACCAGACGAGAGACCCAGTACTTC; CDR3: CASSLGTRRETQYF
size: many; V: TRBV24-1; D: .; J: TRBJ2-5; DNA: TGTGCCACCAGTGATCCATCCTCGGGGGAACCTCAAGAGACCCAGTACTTC; CDR3: CATSDPSSGEPQETQYF
size: .; V: TRBV6-1; D: TRBD2; J: TRBJ2-5; DNA: TGTGCCAGCAGTGATCCTAGCGGGAGAACGGAGACCCAGTACTTC; CDR3: CASSDPSGRTETQYF
size: .; V: TRBV2; D: .; J: TRBJ1-1; DNA: TGTGCCTGCAAAGGGGGAAAGCCTGAAGCTTTCTTT; CDR3: CACKGGKPEAFF
size: .; V: TRBV28; D: .; J: TRBJ2-7; DNA: TGTGCCAGCAGGAGTAGCGGACACTACGAGCAGTACTTC; CDR3: CASRSSGHYEQYF
size: many; V: TRBV11-3; D: TRBD1; J: TRBJ2-7; DNA: TGTGCCAGCAGCTTGTCGGGACAGACCGAGCAGTACTTC; CDR3: CASSLSGQTEQYF
size: many; V: TRBV12-3/TRBV12-4; D: TRBD2; J: TRBJ2-2; DNA: TGTGCCAGCAGTCCTCGCGGGGGTCCCGGGGAGCTGTTTTTT; CDR3: CASSPRGGPGELFF
size: many; V: TRBV5-1; D: .; J: TRBJ2-7; DNA: TGCGCCAGCACCCTAACCGGGACCTCTGAAGCCGAGCAGTACTTC; CDR3: CASTLTGTSEAEQYF
size: .; V: TRBV27; D: .; J: TRBJ1-6; DNA: TGTGCCAGCAGTTCCGCGGCACCAAGCTCCTATAATTCACCCCTCCACTTT; CDR3: CASSSAAPSSYNSPLHF
size: many; V: TRBV4-1; D: .; J: TRBJ1-2; DNA: TGCGCCAGCAGCCAAGATTGGGTTGGCTACACCTTC; CDR3: CASSQDWVGYTF
size: many; V: TRBV20-1; D: .; J: TRBJ1-2; DNA: TGCAGTGCGGATGGACAGTATGGCTACACCTTC; CDR3: CSADGQYGYTF
size: medium-sized; V: TRBV15; D: .; J: TRBJ2-5; DNA: TGTGCCACCAGCACAGTCGCTGGGGAGACCCAGTACTTC; CDR3: CATSTVAGETQYF
size: .; V: TRBV5-1; D: TRBD2; J: TRBJ2-2; DNA: TGCGCCAGCACCGGACTAGCGGGGCCCGCAAACACCGGGGAGCTGTTTTTT; CDR3: CASTGLAGPANTGELFF
size: many; V: TRBV12-3/TRBV12-4; D: TRBD1; J: TRBJ1-2; DNA: TGTGCCAGCAGTGGGGACAGGATGGGGTATGGCTACACCTTC; CDR3: CASSGDRMGYGYTF
size: many; V: TRBV6-1; D: TRBD1; J: TRBJ1-2; DNA: TGTGCCAGCAACACCGGGACAGGGGACGGCTATGGCTACACCTTC; CDR3: CASNTGTGDGYGYTF
size: many; V: TRBV6-1; D: TRBD2; J: TRBJ2-4; DNA: TGTGCCAGCAGCGTTCTACTAGCGGGGGGGCTGACGGAAAACATTCAGTACTTC; CDR3: CASSVLLAGGLTENIQYF
size: .; V: TRBV27; D: TRBD1; J: TRBJ1-5; DNA: TGTGCCAGCAGTCCCCGGACAGGTTCTAGCAATCAGCCCCAGCATTTT; CDR3: CASSPRTGSSNQPQHF
size: many; V: TRBV7-8; D: TRBD1; J: TRBJ1-6; DNA: TGTGCCAGCAGCCCTGACAGGGATTCACCCCTCCACTTT; CDR3: CASSPDRDSPLHF
size: few; V: TRBV27; D: TRBD1; J: TRBJ1-1; DNA: TGTGCCAGCAGTTCCCTGACAGGGGCGGGAACTGAAGCTTTCTTT; CDR3: CASSSLTGAGTEAFF